The sequence of this TCR beta chain was determined in a study of blood T cell repertoires in COVID-19. Turning to the study itself: Sites across the United States, Italy and Spain contributed samples from acute and convalescent COVID-19. Sources were T cells, B-cell-depleted T cells, or PBMCs; the material itself was cDNA or gDNA.

A remark on this clone: Other nucleotide sequences from this sample produce the same CDR3.

The CDR3 is 15 amino acids. Between the trimmed V and J ends, which lost 0 bases and 2 bases, there was a span of 10 bases. The germline V gene encodes CDR1 MNHNS and CDR2 SASEGT. Authors' methods: The assay estimated nucleated cells by amplifying reference gene primers. Measured with immunoSEQ multiplex PCR; TCRdb has only the in-frame clones, and not every one. V, J and clone size derive from that table, while D and trimming were established from the DNA sequence. The repertoire includes tens of thousands of clones, 89% of them detected once, and around 12% sits in the top ten. The sequence was obtained from a man aged 65 to 79 with active or convalescent COVID-19. Material for sequencing was peripheral blood. The chain joins TRBV6-1 to TRBJ1-2; possibly TRBD1 for D (5 bases). CDR3 coding DNA: TGTGCCAGCAGTGAAGCGGGTACAGGCAACTATGGCTACACCTTC. Translating gives CASSEAGTGNYGYTF.